The rows below give T cell receptor beta chains drawn from one sample of a study of identical twins. TCRdb itself ran the 5' RACE reads through MiXCR, one entry per CDR3 protein. Counted here are over 200,000 distinct CDR3 sequences, roughly 9.4% occurring once; the ten biggest clones make up 5% to 5.5%. Sequenced: memory (CD45RO+) T cells sorted from blood. These receptors originate from a woman between 18 and 30 years old in good health. CDR3s include the opening cysteine and the closing phenylalanine or tryptophan. D genes are given only for firm matches. The size of a clone is reported for some rows only, either as once, few or many, or as a class for expanded clones.

size	J	V	D	CDR3	DNA
.	TRBJ2-7	TRBV18	.	CASSPNVGRSYEQYF	TGTGCCAGCTCACCAAACGTGGGGCGCTCCTACGAGCAGTACTTC
few	TRBJ1-4	TRBV5-1	TRBD1	CASRRDRANEKLFF	TGCGCCAGCAGGCGGGACAGAGCTAATGAAAAACTGTTTTTT
.	TRBJ2-5	TRBV20-1	.	CSARPLSETQYF	TGCAGTGCGCGGCCCCTGTCGGAGACCCAGTACTTC
.	TRBJ1-3	TRBV12-3/TRBV12-4	.	CASSLNPSSGNTIYF	TGTGCCAGCAGTTTAAACCCGAGCTCTGGAAACACCATATATTTT
.	TRBJ2-7	TRBV6-2/TRBV6-3	.	CASSLLRLSEQYF	TGTGCCAGCAGTCTCCTCCGTTTGTCCGAGCAGTACTTC
many	TRBJ2-3	TRBV20-1	.	CSLRISSDTQYF	TGCAGTCTCCGCATATCGTCAGATACGCAGTATTTT
few	TRBJ2-5	TRBV4-1	.	CASSQDHQARVCF	TGCGCCAGCAGCCAAGATCATCAGGCTAGGGTGTGCTTC
.	TRBJ2-3	TRBV6-1	.	CASSQEDTDTQYF	TGTGCCAGCAGTCAAGAGGACACAGATACGCAGTATTTT
.	TRBJ2-1	TRBV30	.	CAWSVSYNEQFF	TGTGCCTGGAGTGTATCCTACAATGAGCAGTTCTTC
.	TRBJ2-7	TRBV7-2	TRBD2	CASSLYGLAGVSYEQYF	TGTGCCAGCAGCTTATATGGACTAGCGGGAGTTAGCTACGAGCAGTACTTC
.	TRBJ2-5	TRBV6-1	.	CASSESTWETQYF	TGTGCCAGCAGTGAAAGTACCTGGGAGACCCAGTACTTC
.	TRBJ2-5	TRBV20-1	TRBD2	CSARGIAGSETQYF	TGCAGTGCCCGGGGGATAGCGGGATCAGAGACCCAGTACTTC
few	TRBJ2-3	TRBV3-1	.	CASSQDPGTTQYF	TGTGCCAGCAGCCAAGATCCCGGGACTACGCAGTATTTT
few	TRBJ2-5	TRBV29-1	TRBD2	CSVQTSGRARETQYF	TGCAGCGTCCAGACTAGCGGGAGGGCCCGGGAGACCCAGTACTTC
.	TRBJ2-1	TRBV5-1	.	CASGGFVFNEQFF	TGCGCCAGCGGGGGGTTTGTTTTCAATGAGCAGTTCTTC
many	TRBJ2-5	TRBV12-3/TRBV12-4	.	CASSFRHITQETQYF	TGTGCCAGCAGTTTTCGACACATTACCCAAGAGACCCAGTACTTC